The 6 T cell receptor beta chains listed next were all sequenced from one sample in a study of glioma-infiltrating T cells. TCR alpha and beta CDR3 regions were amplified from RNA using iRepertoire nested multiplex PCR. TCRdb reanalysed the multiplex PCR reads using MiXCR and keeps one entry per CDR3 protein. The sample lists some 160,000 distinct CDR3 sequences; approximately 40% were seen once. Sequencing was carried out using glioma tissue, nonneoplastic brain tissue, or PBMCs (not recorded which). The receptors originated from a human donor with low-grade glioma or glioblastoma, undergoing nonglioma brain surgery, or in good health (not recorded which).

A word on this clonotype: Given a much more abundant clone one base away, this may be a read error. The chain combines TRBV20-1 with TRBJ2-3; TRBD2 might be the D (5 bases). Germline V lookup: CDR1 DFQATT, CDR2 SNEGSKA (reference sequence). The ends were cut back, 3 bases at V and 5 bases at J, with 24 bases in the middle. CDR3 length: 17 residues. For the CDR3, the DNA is TGCAGTGCTAGCGACTCTCGGGCGAGAGGGCCAAGAGATACGCAGTATTTT. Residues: CSASDSRARGPRDTQYF.

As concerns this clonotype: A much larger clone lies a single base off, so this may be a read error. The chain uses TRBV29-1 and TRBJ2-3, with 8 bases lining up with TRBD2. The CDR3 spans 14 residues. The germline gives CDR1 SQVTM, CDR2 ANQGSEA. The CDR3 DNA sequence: TGCATCGTAAAAACTAGCGGAGCGGCCGATACGCAGTATTTT. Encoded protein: CIVKTSGAADTQYF.

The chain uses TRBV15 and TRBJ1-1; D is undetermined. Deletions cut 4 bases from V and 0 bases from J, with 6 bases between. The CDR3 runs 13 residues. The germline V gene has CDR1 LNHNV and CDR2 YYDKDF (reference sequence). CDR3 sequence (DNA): TGTGCCACCAGCATGAAGATGAACACTGAAGCTTTCTTT. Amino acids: CATSMKMNTEAFF. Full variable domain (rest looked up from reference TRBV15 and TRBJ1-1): DAMVIQNPRYQVTQFGKPVTLSCSQTLNHNVMYWYQQKSSQAPKLLFHYYDKDFNNEADTPDNFQSRRPNTSFCFLDIRSPGLGDTAMYLCATSMKMNTEAFFGQGTRLTVV.

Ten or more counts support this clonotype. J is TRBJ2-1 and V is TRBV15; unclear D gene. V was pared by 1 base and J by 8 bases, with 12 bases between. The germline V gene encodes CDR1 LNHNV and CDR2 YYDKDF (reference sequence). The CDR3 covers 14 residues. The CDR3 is CATSRVTLADEQFF. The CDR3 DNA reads TGTGCCACCAGCAGAGTCACCCTCGCCGATGAGCAGTTCTTC.

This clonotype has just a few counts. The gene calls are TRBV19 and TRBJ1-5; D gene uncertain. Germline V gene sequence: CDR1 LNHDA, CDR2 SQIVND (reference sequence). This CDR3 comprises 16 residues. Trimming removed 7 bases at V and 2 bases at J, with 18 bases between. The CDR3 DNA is TGTGCCAGTACCTCTCCCGGCAGCAATGGCAATCAGCCCCAGCATTTT. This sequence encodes CASTSPGSNGNQPQHF.

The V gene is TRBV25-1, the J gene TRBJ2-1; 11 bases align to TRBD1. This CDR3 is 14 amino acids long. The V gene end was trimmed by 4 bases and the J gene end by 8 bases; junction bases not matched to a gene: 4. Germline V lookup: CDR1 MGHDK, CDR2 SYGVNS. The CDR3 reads CASSVGQGVYEQFF. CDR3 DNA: TGTGCCAGCAGTGTGGGACAGGGGGTATATGAGCAGTTCTTC.